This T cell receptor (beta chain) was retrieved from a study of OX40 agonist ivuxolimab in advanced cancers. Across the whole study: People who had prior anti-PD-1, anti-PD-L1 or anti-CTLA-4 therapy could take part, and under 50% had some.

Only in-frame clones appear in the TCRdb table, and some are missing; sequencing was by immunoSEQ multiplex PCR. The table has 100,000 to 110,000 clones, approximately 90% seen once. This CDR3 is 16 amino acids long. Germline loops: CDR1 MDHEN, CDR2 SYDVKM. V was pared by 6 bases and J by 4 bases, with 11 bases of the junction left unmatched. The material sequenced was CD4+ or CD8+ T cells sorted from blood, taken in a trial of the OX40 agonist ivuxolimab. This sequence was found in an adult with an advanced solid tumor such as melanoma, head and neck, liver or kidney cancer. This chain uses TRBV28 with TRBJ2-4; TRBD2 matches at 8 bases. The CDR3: CASSPGLARTKNIQYF. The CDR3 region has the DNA TGTGCCAGCAGCCCCGGACTAGCCCGGACTAAAAACATTCAGTACTTC.